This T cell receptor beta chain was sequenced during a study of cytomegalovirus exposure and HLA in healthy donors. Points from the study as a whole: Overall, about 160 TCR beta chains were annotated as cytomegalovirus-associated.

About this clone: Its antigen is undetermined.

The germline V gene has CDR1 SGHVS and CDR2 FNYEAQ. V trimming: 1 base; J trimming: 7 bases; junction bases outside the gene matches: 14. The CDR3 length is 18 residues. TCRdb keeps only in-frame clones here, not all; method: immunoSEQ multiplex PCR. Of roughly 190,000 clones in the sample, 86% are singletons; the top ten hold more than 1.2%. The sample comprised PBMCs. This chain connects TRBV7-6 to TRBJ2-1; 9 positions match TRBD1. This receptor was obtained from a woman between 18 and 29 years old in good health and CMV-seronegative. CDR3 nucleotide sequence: TGTGCCAGCAGCTTAGTAACACTCGGCGGGGACAGGGCTAATGAGCAGTTCTTC. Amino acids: CASSLVTLGGDRANEQFF.